This TCR beta chain stems from a study of T cell repertoires in cytomegalovirus infection. TCRdb passed the reads through MiXCR, listing each CDR3 protein once. The sample includes about 110,000 distinct CDR3 sequences, around 30% of them seen just once. Per germline, CDR1 KGHDR and CDR2 SFDVKD. The CDR3 contains 13 residues. Deletions cut 3 bases from V and 5 bases from J, with 9 bases between. A word on this clonotype: The antigen is not known.

The sequences come from CD8+ T cells from cultured PBMCs, collected from culture after CMV antigen stimulation. The chain is built from TRBV24-1 and TRBJ1-2; D ambiguous. The sequence was obtained from a human donor in good health (CMV status not recorded). Some clones in this sample may be carry-over from other donors' samples. Written as DNA, the CDR3 is TGTGCCACCAGTGATCCTTCAGTGTATGGCTACACCTTC. Translating gives CATSDPSVYGYTF.